This is a list of T cell receptor beta chains from one sample in a study of T cell repertoires in cytomegalovirus infection. TCRdb processed the reads anew with MiXCR; each CDR3 protein has one entry. The repertoire holds more than 20,000 distinct CDR3 sequences, with under 25% as singletons. Which antigens these TCRs recognize remains unknown. The material sequenced was CD8+ T cells from cultured PBMCs, taken from culture after CMV antigen stimulation. All receptors come from a human donor in good health (CMV status not recorded). Some clones in this sample may be carry-over from other donors' samples. CDR3s include the opening cysteine and the closing phenylalanine or tryptophan. Each record gives: J gene, V gene, CDR3 protein.

J: TRBJ1-2
V: TRBV12-3/TRBV12-4
CDR3: CASSSTDRLGDGYTF

J: TRBJ1-1
V: TRBV12-3/TRBV12-4
CDR3: CASRQGWTTEAFF

J: TRBJ2-5
V: TRBV3-1
CDR3: CASSQGRETQYF

J: TRBJ2-5
V: TRBV19
CDR3: CASRPEGTANQETQYF

J: TRBJ1-1
V: TRBV27
CDR3: CASSLLSGGNTEAFF

J: TRBJ1-6
V: TRBV7-9
CDR3: CASSLRRGSYNSPLHF

J: TRBJ1-3
V: TRBV12-3/TRBV12-4
CDR3: CASSSIRLDSSGGNTIYF

J: TRBJ1-5
V: TRBV6-1
CDR3: CASSVPGEGDPNQPQHF

J: TRBJ1-1
V: TRBV6-1
CDR3: CASSEIGQGTEAFF

J: TRBJ1-5
V: TRBV6-2/TRBV6-3
CDR3: CASIAARQGDNQPQHF

J: TRBJ2-7
V: TRBV4-1
CDR3: CASSQEFVDEQYF

J: TRBJ2-7
V: TRBV5-6
CDR3: CASTSERAGSIYEQYF

J: TRBJ2-7
V: TRBV6-6
CDR3: CASSYSTGFSTFSYEQYF

J: TRBJ1-1
V: TRBV27
CDR3: CASSAPGAGGKAFF

J: TRBJ1-5
V: TRBV7-8
CDR3: CASSLLGTLNQPQHF

J: TRBJ2-2
V: TRBV7-8
CDR3: CASSFPDRGAGELFF

J: TRBJ1-3
V: TRBV27
CDR3: CASSITGGSEYGNTIYF

J: TRBJ2-7
V: TRBV7-8
CDR3: CASSTGQVYEQYF

J: TRBJ1-1
V: TRBV13
CDR3: CASSLLTGLNTEAFF

J: TRBJ2-7
V: TRBV7-8
CDR3: CASSRGLERGASYEQYF

J: TRBJ2-2
V: TRBV3-1
CDR3: CASSRKTRTGELFF

J: TRBJ2-3
V: TRBV20-1
CDR3: CSARPRGGAISDTQYF

J: TRBJ2-2
V: TRBV7-6
CDR3: CASSLVGGRESAGELFF

J: TRBJ2-1
V: TRBV29-1
CDR3: CSVEDPDRATYNEQFF

J: TRBJ1-6
V: TRBV6-5
CDR3: CASSYEGQGNSPLHF

J: TRBJ2-7
V: TRBV28
CDR3: CASKKASFSYEQYF

J: TRBJ1-4
V: TRBV7-9
CDR3: CATEAGGYEEKLFF

J: TRBJ2-1
V: TRBV6-2/TRBV6-3
CDR3: CASTGQGTYNEQFF

J: TRBJ2-4
V: TRBV27
CDR3: CASSSPTKNIQYF

J: TRBJ2-7
V: TRBV3-1
CDR3: CASSRSGQGVYEQYF

J: TRBJ2-2
V: TRBV27
CDR3: CASSSPGRAGELFF

J: TRBJ1-4
V: TRBV5-1
CDR3: CASSRQEMTEKLFF

J: TRBJ2-7
V: TRBV7-6
CDR3: CASSPIGGYEQYF

J: TRBJ2-7
V: TRBV20-1
CDR3: CSAHRGGTLEQYF

J: TRBJ2-1
V: TRBV28
CDR3: CASSPPTSWNEQFF

J: TRBJ2-1
V: TRBV27
CDR3: CASSLLSGPQQFF

J: TRBJ1-6
V: TRBV7-9
CDR3: CASSPPGGGEKSPLHF

J: TRBJ2-2
V: TRBV20-1
CDR3: CSARDWSGGATGELFF

J: TRBJ2-7
V: TRBV29-1
CDR3: CSVLTTDSSYEQYF